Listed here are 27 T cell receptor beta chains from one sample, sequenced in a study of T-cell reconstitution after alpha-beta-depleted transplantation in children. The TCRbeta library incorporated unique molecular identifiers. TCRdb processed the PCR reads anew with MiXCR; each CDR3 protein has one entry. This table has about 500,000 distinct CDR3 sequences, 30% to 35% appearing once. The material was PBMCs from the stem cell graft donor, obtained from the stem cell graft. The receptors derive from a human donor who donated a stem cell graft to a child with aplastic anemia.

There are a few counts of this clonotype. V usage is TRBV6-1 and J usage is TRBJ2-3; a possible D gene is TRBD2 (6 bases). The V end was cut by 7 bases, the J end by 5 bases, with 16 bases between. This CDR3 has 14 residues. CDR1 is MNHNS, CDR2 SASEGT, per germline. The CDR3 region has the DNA TGTGCCAGCACCCAAAAGGCGGGATTAGATACGCAGTATTTT. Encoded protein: CASTQKAGLDTQYF.

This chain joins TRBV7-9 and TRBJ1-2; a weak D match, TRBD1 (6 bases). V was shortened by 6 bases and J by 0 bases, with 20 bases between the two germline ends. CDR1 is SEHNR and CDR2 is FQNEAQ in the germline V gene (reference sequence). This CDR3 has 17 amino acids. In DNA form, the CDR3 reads TGTGCCAGCAGTCCGCCGTTAAGGACAGCTACTAACTATGGCTACACCTTC. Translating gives CASSPPLRTATNYGYTF.

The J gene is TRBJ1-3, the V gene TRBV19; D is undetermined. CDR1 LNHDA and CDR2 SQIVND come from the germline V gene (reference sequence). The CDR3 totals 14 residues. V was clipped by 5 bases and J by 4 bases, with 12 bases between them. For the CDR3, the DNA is TGTGCCAGTAGTCTCCGCGAGTTCGGAAACACCATATATTTT. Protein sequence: CASSLREFGNTIYF.

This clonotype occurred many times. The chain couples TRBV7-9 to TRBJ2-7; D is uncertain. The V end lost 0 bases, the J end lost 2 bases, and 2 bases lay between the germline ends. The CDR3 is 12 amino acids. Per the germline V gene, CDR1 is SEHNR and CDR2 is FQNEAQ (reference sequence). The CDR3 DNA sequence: TGTGCCAGCAGCTTAGCTACCTACGAGCAGTACTTC. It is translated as CASSLATYEQYF.

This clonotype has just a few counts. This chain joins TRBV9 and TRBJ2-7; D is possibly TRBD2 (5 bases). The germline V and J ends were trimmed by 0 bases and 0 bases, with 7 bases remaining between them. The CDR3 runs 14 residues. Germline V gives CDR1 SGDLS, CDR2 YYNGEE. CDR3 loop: CASSVVGSSYEQYF. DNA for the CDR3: TGTGCCAGCAGCGTAGTTGGGAGCTCCTACGAGCAGTACTTC. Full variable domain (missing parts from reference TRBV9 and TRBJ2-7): DSGVTQTPKHLITATGQRVTLRCSPRSGDLSVYWYQQSLDQGLQFLIQYYNGEERAKGNILERFSAQQFPDLHSELNLSSLELGDSALYFCASSVVGSSYEQYFGPGTRLTVT.

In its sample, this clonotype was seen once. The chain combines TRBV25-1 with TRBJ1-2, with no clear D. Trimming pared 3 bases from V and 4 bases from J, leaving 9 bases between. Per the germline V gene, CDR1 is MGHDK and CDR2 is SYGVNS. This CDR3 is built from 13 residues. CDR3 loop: CASSEGNSYGYTF. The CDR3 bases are TGTGCCAGCAGTGAGGGGAACAGCTATGGCTACACCTTC.

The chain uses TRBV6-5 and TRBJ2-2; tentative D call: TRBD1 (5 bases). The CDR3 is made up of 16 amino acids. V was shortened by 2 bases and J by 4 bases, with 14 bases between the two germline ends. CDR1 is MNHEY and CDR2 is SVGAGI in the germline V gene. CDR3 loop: CASSYGAGMSTGELFF. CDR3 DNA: TGTGCCAGCAGTTACGGGGCAGGGATGAGCACCGGGGAGCTGTTTTTT.

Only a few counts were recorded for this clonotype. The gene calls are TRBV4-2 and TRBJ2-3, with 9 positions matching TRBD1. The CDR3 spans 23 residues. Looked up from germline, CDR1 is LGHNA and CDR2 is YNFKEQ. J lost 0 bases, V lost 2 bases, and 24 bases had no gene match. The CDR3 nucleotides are TGTGCCAGCAGCCAAAGGGGAACTTACGTGACAGGGGGAAGCGGGCCTAGCACAGATACGCAGTATTTT. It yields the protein CASSQRGTYVTGGSGPSTDTQYF.

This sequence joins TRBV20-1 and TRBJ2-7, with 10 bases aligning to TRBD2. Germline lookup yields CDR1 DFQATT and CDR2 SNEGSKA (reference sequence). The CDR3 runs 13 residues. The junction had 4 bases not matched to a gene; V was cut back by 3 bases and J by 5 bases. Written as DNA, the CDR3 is TGCAGTGCTAGTAGCGGGAGGTTTGACGAGCAGTACTTC. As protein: CSASSGRFDEQYF.

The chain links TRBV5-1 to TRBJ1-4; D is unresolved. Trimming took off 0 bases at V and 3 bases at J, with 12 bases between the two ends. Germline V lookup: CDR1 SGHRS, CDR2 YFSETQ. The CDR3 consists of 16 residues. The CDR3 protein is CASSLAVGMANEKLFF. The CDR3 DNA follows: TGCGCCAGCAGCTTGGCCGTCGGGATGGCTAATGAAAAACTGTTTTTT.

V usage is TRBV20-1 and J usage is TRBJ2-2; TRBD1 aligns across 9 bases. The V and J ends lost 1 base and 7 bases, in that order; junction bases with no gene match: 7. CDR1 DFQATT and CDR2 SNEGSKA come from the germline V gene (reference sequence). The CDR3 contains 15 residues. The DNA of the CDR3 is TGCAGTGCTAGAGCACAGGGGGCGCTTGGCGGGGAGCTGTTTTTT. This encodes CSARAQGALGGELFF.

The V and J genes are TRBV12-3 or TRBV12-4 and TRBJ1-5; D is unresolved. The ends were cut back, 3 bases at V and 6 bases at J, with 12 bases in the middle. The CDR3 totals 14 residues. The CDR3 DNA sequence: TGTGCCAGCAGTTTCGGTTCCGTGGTTCAGCCCCAGCATTTT. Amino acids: CASSFGSVVQPQHF.

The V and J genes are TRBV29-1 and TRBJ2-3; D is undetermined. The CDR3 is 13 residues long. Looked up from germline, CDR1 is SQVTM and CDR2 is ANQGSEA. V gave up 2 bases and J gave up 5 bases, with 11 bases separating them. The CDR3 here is CSVETGALDTQYF. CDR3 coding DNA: TGCAGCGTTGAAACCGGAGCATTAGATACGCAGTATTTT.

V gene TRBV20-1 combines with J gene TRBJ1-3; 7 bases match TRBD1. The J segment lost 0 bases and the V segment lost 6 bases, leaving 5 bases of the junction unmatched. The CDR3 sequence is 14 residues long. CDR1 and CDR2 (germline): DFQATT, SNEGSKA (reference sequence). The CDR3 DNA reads TGCAGTGCAGAGACAGGGATCTCTGGAAACACCATATATTTT. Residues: CSAETGISGNTIYF.

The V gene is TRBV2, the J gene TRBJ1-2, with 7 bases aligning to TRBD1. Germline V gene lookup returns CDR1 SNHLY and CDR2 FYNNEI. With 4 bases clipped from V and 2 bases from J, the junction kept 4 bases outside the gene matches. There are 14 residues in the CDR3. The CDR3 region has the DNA TGTGCCAGCAGTGGCGGGACAGCCAACTATGGCTACACCTTC. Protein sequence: CASSGGTANYGYTF.

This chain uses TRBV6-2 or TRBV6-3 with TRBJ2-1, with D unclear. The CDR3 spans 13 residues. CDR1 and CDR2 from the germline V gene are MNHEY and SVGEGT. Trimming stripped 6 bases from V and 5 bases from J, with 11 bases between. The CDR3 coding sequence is TGTGCCAGCAGCCGGAGCGAGAACAATGAGCAGTTCTTC. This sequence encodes CASSRSENNEQFF.

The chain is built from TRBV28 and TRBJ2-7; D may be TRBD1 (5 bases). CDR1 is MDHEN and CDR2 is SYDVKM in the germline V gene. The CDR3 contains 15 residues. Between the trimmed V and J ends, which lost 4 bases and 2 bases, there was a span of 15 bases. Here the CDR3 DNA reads TGTGCCAGCAGTTGGTCCAGGGTAGGAACCTACGAGCAGTACGTC. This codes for CASSWSRVGTYEQYV.

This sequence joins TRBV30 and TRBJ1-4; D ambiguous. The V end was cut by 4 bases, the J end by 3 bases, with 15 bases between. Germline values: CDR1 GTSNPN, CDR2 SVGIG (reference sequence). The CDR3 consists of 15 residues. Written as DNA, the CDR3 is TGTGCCTGGACCGAAATGGCGGTGGCTAATGAAAAACTGTTTTTT. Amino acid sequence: CAWTEMAVANEKLFF.

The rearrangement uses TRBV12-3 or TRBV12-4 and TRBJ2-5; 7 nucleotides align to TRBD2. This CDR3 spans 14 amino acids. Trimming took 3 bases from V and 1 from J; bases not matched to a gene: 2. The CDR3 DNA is TGTGCCAGCAGTTTTGCGGGGGTCCAAGAGACCCAGTACTTC. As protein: CASSFAGVQETQYF.

CDR3 amino acids: CASSVGQGKETQYF. The CDR3 DNA reads as TGCGCCAGCAGCGTGGGACAGGGGAAGGAGACCCAGTACTTC. The V call is TRBV5-1, the J call TRBJ2-5; 10 bases match TRBD1. J gave up 5 bases and V 4 bases, and 5 bases lay outside the gene matches. From germline, CDR1 is SGHRS and CDR2 YFSETQ. The CDR3 contains 14 residues.

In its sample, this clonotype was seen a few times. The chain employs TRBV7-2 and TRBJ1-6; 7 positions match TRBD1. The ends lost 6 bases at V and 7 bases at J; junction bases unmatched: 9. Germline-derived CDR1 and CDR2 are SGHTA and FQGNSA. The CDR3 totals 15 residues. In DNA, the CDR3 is TGTGCCAGCAGACAATCCCGGGACAGAAATTCACCCCTCCACTTT. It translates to CASRQSRDRNSPLHF. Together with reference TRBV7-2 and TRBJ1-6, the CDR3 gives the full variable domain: GAGVSQSPSNKVTEKGKDVELRCDPISGHTALYWYRQSLGQGLEFLIYFQGNSAPDKSGLPSDRFSAERTGGSVSTLTIQRTQQEDSAVYLCASRQSRDRNSPLHFGNGTRLTVT.

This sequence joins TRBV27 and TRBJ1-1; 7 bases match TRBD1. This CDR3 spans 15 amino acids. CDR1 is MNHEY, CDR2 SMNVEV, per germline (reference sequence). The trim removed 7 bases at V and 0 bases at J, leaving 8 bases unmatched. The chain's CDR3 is CASTRDRVMNTEAFF. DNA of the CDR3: TGTGCCAGCACGAGGGACAGAGTTATGAACACTGAAGCTTTCTTT.

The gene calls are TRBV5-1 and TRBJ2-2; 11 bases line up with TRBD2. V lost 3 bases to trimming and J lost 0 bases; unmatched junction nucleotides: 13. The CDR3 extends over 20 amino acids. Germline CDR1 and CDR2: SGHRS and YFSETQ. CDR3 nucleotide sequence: TGCGCCAGCAGCTCCACCCCGGGGCTAGCGGGAGGTGCGAACACCGGGGAGCTGTTTTTT. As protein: CASSSTPGLAGGANTGELFF.

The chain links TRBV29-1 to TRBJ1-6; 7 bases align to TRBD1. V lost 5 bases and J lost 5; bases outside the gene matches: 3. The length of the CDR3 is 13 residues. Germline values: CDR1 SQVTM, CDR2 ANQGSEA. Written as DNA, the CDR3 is TGCAGCGTTCGGGACAGCCATAATTCACCCCTCCACTTT. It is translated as CSVRDSHNSPLHF.

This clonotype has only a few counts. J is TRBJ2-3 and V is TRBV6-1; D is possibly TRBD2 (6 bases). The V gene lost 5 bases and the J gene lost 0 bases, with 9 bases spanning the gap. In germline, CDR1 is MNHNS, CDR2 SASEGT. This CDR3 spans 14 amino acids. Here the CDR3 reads CASSMGLSTDTQYF. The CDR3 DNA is TGTGCCAGCAGTATGGGACTGAGCACAGATACGCAGTATTTT.

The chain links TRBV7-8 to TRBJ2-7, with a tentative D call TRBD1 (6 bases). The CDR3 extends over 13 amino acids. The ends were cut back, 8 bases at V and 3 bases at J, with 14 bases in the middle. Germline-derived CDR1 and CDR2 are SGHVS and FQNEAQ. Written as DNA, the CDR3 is TGTGCCAGCGGCCGGGACACCAACTACGAGCAGTACGTC. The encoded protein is CASGRDTNYEQYV.

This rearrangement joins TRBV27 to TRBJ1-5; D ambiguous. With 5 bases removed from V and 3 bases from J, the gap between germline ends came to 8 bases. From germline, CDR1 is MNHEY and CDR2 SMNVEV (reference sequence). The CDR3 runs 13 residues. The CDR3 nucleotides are TGTGCCAGCAGTCCCCGGGACAATCAGCCCCAGCATTTT. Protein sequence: CASSPRDNQPQHF.